This is a list of T cell receptor beta chains from one sample in a study of blood T cell repertoires in COVID-19. The method was immunoSEQ multiplex PCR; TCRdb's version includes in-frame clones alone and lacks a portion of them. The data show about 210,000 clones, with around four fifths seen just once and about 10% held by the top ten. The source material was peripheral blood. The source is a woman of 80 years or more with COVID-19, enrolled during active disease. CDR3s include the opening cysteine and the closing phenylalanine or tryptophan. D genes are given only for firm matches. Part of the rows lack a size; the others show once, few, many or a class for expanded clones.

abundance	d_gene	j_gene	v_gene	CDR3aa	CDR3nt
.	TRBD2	TRBJ2-2	TRBV7-2	CASRPIASGAGELFF	TGTGCCAGCAGGCCAATTGCTAGCGGGGCCGGGGAGCTGTTTTTT
few	TRBD1	TRBJ2-7	TRBV28	CASSPRGQGANEQYF	TGTGCCAGCAGTCCCAGGGGACAGGGGGCCAACGAGCAGTACTTC
.	.	TRBJ1-4	TRBV12-3/TRBV12-4	CASSGGLWEKLFF	TGTGCCAGCAGCGGGGGGTTGTGGGAAAAACTGTTTTTT
.	TRBD1	TRBJ2-7	TRBV2	CASKERRQGGSEQYF	TGTGCCAGCAAAGAGCGGCGACAGGGGGGAAGCGAGCAGTACTTC
.	.	TRBJ1-4	TRBV15	CATSRDFREKLFF	TGTGCCACCAGCAGAGATTTTCGGGAAAAACTGTTTTTT
.	TRBD2	TRBJ2-7	TRBV28	CASSELTGGNEQYF	TGTGCCAGCAGTGAACTAACGGGAGGGAACGAGCAGTACTTC
.	.	TRBJ2-2	TRBV18	CASSKQANTGELFF	TGTGCCAGCTCAAAACAGGCGAACACCGGGGAGCTGTTTTTT
.	TRBD1	TRBJ1-4	TRBV4-2	CASSQGTGGRTNEKLFF	TGTGCCAGCAGCCAAGGGACAGGGGGCCGAACTAATGAAAAACTGTTTTTT
.	.	TRBJ1-2	TRBV5-1	CASSLAVRADGYTF	TGCGCCAGCAGCTTGGCCGTCAGGGCAGATGGCTACACCTTC
.	TRBD1	TRBJ1-2	TRBV5-4	CASSMTGIYGYTF	TGTGCCAGCAGCATGACAGGGATCTATGGCTACACCTTC
.	TRBD2	TRBJ2-2	TRBV7-6	CASSPRLAAGELFF	TGTGCCAGCAGCCCCAGACTAGCAGCCGGGGAGCTGTTTTTT
.	.	TRBJ2-6	TRBV5-5	CASSLQGTGANVLTF	TGTGCCAGCAGCCTCCAGGGAACTGGGGCCAACGTCCTGACTTTC
.	TRBD1	TRBJ2-5	TRBV18	CASSAGTGGETQYF	TGTGCCAGCTCAGCAGGGACAGGCGGAGAGACCCAGTACTTC
.	TRBD2	TRBJ2-3	TRBV6-2/TRBV6-3	CASSYGPGGFTDTQYF	TGTGCCAGCAGTTACGGACCGGGGGGATTCACAGATACGCAGTATTTT
.	.	TRBJ1-1	TRBV28	CASLIFRGTLNTEAFF	TGTGCCAGCCTAATCTTCCGGGGGACCCTTAACACTGAAGCTTTCTTT
few	TRBD1	TRBJ1-1	TRBV27	CASSLRTARDRGNTEAFF	TGTGCCAGCAGTTTGAGAACAGCCCGGGACAGGGGAAACACTGAAGCTTTCTTT
.	.	TRBJ2-1	TRBV5-1	CASSLAGRAPNNEQFF	TGCGCCAGCAGCTTGGCAGGTCGCGCACCCAACAATGAGCAGTTCTTC
.	.	TRBJ2-2	TRBV2	CASSLTVTGELFF	TGTGCCAGCAGTCTGACAGTAACCGGGGAGCTGTTTTTT
.	TRBD1	TRBJ1-5	TRBV11-2	CASSPGRQGRQPQHF	TGTGCCAGCAGCCCAGGGCGACAGGGAAGGCAGCCCCAGCATTTT
.	.	TRBJ1-5	TRBV6-1	CASSEMAGLHQPQHF	TGTGCCAGCAGTGAAATGGCGGGGCTCCATCAGCCCCAGCATTTT
.	.	TRBJ1-3	TRBV18	CASSPPPGSGNTIYF	TGTGCCAGCTCACCCCCCCCGGGCTCTGGAAACACCATATATTTT
.	.	TRBJ2-3	TRBV7-2	CASSPELGWGGDTQYF	TGTGCCAGCAGCCCGGAGCTTGGATGGGGCGGTGATACGCAGTATTTT